One and the same sample provided the 21 T cell receptor beta chains below, sequenced in a study of breast tumors, draining lymph nodes, adjacent tissues. A single record per CDR3 protein comes from TCRdb applying MiXCR to the multiplex PCR reads. This sample yields about 110,000 distinct CDR3 sequences, of which about 29% are seen a single time; approximately 6% belongs to the top ten. Breast cancer patients provided tissue from their axillary draining lymph nodes. The sample consisted of axillary lymph node tissue. Receptor source: a female donor with breast cancer. Some clones in this sample may be carry-over from other donors' samples.

This clonotype came up once. This chain joins TRBV7-6 and TRBJ2-1, with D maybe TRBD1 (6 bases). The length of the CDR3 is 15 residues. Germline lookup yields CDR1 SGHVS and CDR2 FNYEAQ. Here the CDR3 reads CARAHTGKLYNEQFF. The CDR3 region has the DNA TGTGCTAGAGCCCATACAGGGAAACTTTACAATGAGCAGTTCTTC. Using reference TRBV7-6 and TRBJ2-1 for the parts outside the CDR3, the full variable domain is GAGVSQSPRYKVTKRGQDVALRCDPISGHVSLYWYRQALGQGPEFLTYFNYEAQQDKSGLPNDRFSAERPEGSISTLTIQRTEQRDSAMYRCARAHTGKLYNEQFFGPGTRLTVL.

Worth noting for this clonotype: This CDR3 fails to terminate in the conserved phenylalanine or tryptophan, so it likely reflects a read error. The chain uses TRBV7-2 and TRBJ1-2; D may be TRBD1 (5 bases). The germline CDR1 and CDR2 sequences are SGHTA and FQGNSA. This CDR3 has 17 residues. In DNA, the CDR3 is TGTGCCGGCAGCTTACGGGACGACACCCCGCGTAGCTATGGCTACACCCTC. The encoded protein is CAGSLRDDTPRSYGYTL.

About this clonotype itself: This could be a read error, since a much larger clone is one nucleotide away. The chain combines TRBV6-1 with TRBJ2-3; a weak D match, TRBD1 (5 bases). Germline CDR1 reads MNHNS; CDR2 reads SASEGT. The CDR3 is 13 amino acids. Written as DNA, the CDR3 is TGTGCCAGCAGTGAAGGGTTTACAGGTACGCAGTATTTT. This gives the protein CASSEGFTGTQYF.

For this clonotype: No conserved phenylalanine or tryptophan ends this CDR3, so it is likely a read error. This chain connects TRBV7-9 to TRBJ1-2; D call uncertain. The germline V and J ends were trimmed by 2 bases and 4 bases, with 11 bases remaining between them. The CDR3 contains 14 residues. Germline V CDR1 and CDR2: SEHNR, FQNEAQ (reference sequence). The DNA of the CDR3 is TGTGCCAGCAGCTTACTAAGCAACCCCTATGGCTACACCCTC. Its translation: CASSLLSNPYGYTL.

This clonotype occurred many times. The genes are TRBV6-1 and TRBJ2-7; TRBD2 agrees at 8 bases. CDR3 length: 16 amino acids. Trimming removed 6 bases from V and 4 bases from J; junction bases left unmatched: 14. The germline gives CDR1 MNHNS, CDR2 SASEGT. The CDR3 spells CASRALAEISLYEQYF. For the CDR3, the DNA is TGTGCCAGCAGAGCACTAGCGGAAATTAGTCTTTACGAGCAGTACTTC.

At least ten counts were recorded for this clonotype. The chain joins TRBV10-3 to TRBJ2-7; the match to TRBD1 covers 12 bases. The CDR3 spans 13 residues. Per the germline V gene, CDR1 is ENHRY and CDR2 is SYGVKD. With 6 bases clipped from V and 6 bases from J, the junction kept 3 bases outside the gene matches. CDR3 loop: CAIRGQGASEQYF. CDR3 coding DNA: TGTGCCATCAGGGGACAGGGGGCTAGCGAGCAGTACTTC.

The chain carries TRBV2 and TRBJ2-5; 10 bases map to TRBD2. Trimming cost V 4 bases and J 13 bases; bases outside gene matches: 6. Per the germline V gene, CDR1 is SNHLY and CDR2 is FYNNEI. This CDR3 spans 12 amino acids. The DNA for the CDR3 is TGTGCCAGCAGTGGAGAGCGGGGGGGCCGGTACTTC. Its protein is CASSGERGGRYF.

V gene TRBV5-8 combines with J gene TRBJ1-1, with D hard to call. Trimming removed 3 bases at V and 5 bases at J, with 11 bases between. Looked up from germline, CDR1 is SGHTS and CDR2 is YDEGEE. CDR3 size: 13 residues. This CDR3 is CASSWPRRTEAFF. The CDR3 coding sequence is TGTGCCAGCAGCTGGCCCCGGCGGACTGAAGCTTTCTTT.

CDR3 sequence: CATSPGTGIQTNVLTF. In nucleotides, the CDR3 is TGTGCCACCTCGCCCGGGACAGGGATTCAAACCAACGTCCTGACTTTC. The chain has TRBV6-2 or TRBV6-3 and TRBJ2-6, with TRBD1 identical over 9 bases. Germline assignment: CDR1 MNHEY and CDR2 SVGEGT. The CDR3 is 16 amino acids. The ends lost 10 bases at V and 8 bases at J; junction bases unmatched: 15.

On this clonotype itself: A much larger clone sits a single nucleotide away, making a read error possible. V gene TRBV5-1 combines with J gene TRBJ2-4, with 7 bases matching TRBD1. Germline V gene sequence: CDR1 SGHRS, CDR2 YFSETQ. J gave up 9 bases and V 0 bases, and 9 bases lay outside the gene matches. The CDR3 has 15 amino acids. The CDR3 sequence is CASSLGLGGLSIQYF. For the CDR3, the DNA is TGCGCCAGCAGCTTGGGGCTAGGGGGCTTAAGCATTCAGTACTTC.

This clonotype was detected many times. J is TRBJ1-2 and V is TRBV27; D remains ambiguous. Germline V gene data show CDR1 as MNHEY and CDR2 as SMNVEV (reference sequence). The CDR3 covers 13 residues. V was cut by 5 bases and J by 2 bases, with 9 bases left in between. This chain's CDR3 is CASSRQSNYGYTF. CDR3 nucleotide sequence: TGTGCCAGCAGTCGACAAAGCAACTATGGCTACACCTTC.

As to this clonotype: One junction end disagrees with the germline gene, perhaps due to a read error. V and J are TRBV20-1 and TRBJ1-5, with TRBD1 as a possible D gene (6 bases). The CDR3 totals 15 residues. Germline V gene sequence: CDR1 DFQATT, CDR2 SNEGSKA (reference sequence). CDR3 sequence reads: CSAVGGQGSTQPQHF. In DNA, the CDR3 is TGCAGTGCCGTGGGGGGGCAGGGTAGCACTCAGCCCCAGCATTTC.

This clonotype was observed a handful of times. This sequence may be a read error, since a much larger clone differs from it by one base. The J gene is TRBJ2-1, the V gene TRBV20-1, with D tentatively TRBD2 (6 bases). Germline CDR1 and CDR2: DFQATT and SNEGSKA (reference sequence). V was trimmed by 3 bases and J by 9 bases, leaving 18 bases between them. The CDR3 sequence is 14 residues long. The CDR3 protein is CSASRAGQTTEQFF. The CDR3 DNA is TGCAGTGCTAGCCGAGCGGGCCAGACCACTGAGCAGTTCTTC.

This clonotype has at least ten counts. The chain carries TRBV6-5 and TRBJ2-6; D is undetermined. Germline CDR1 reads MNHEY; CDR2 reads SVGAGI. The CDR3 runs to 14 residues. V was trimmed by 6 bases and J by 1 base, leaving 7 bases between them. This CDR3 reads CASSTQSGANVLTF. CDR3 coding DNA: TGTGCCAGCAGCACCCAGTCTGGGGCCAACGTCCTGACTTTC.

The sample holds a few counts of this clonotype. This chain connects TRBV12-3 or TRBV12-4 to TRBJ1-1; D might be TRBD1 (5 bases). The V gene lost 3 bases and the J gene lost 7 bases, with 15 bases spanning the gap. CDR3 length: 14 amino acids. This CDR3 reads CASSLLLGRIEAFF. CDR3 coding DNA: TGTGCCAGCAGTTTGTTATTGGGGCGGATTGAAGCTTTCTTT.

The rearrangement joins TRBV9 to TRBJ2-7; possibly TRBD2 for D (5 bases). The CDR3 extends over 13 amino acids. With 4 bases removed from V and 8 bases from J, the gap between germline ends came to 16 bases. Germline assignment: CDR1 SGDLS and CDR2 YYNGEE. The CDR3 here is CASSPPEGYKQYF. Here the CDR3 DNA reads TGTGCCAGCAGCCCCCCAGAGGGATACAAGCAGTACTTC.

This chain joins TRBV6-2 or TRBV6-3 and TRBJ1-1; 7 nucleotides line up with TRBD1. The V and J ends lost 7 bases and 1 base, in that order; junction bases with no gene match: 9. In germline, CDR1 is MNHEY, CDR2 SVGEGT. The CDR3 has 15 amino acids. The DNA of the CDR3 is TGTGCCAGCAAAGTCGACAGGGTGAGGAACACTGAAGCTTTCTTT. Translation: CASKVDRVRNTEAFF.

This clonotype was counted many times. The CDR3 DNA sequence: TGTGCCAGCAGCCATAGGGCTAGCGGGAGAGGCGGCACCGGGGAGCTGTTTTTT. Translated, it gives CASSHRASGRGGTGELFF. The chain uses TRBV9 and TRBJ2-2, with TRBD2 identical over 10 bases. The CDR3 extends over 18 amino acids. In germline, CDR1 is SGDLS, CDR2 YYNGEE. V lost 4 bases to trimming and J lost 4 bases; unmatched junction nucleotides: 13.

Points on this clonotype: The conserved phenylalanine or tryptophan normally closing the CDR3 is absent here, so this likely arose from a read error. The chain couples TRBV5-1 to TRBJ2-5; perhaps TRBD2 as D (7 bases). CDR3 size: 16 residues. Germline V CDR1 and CDR2: SGHRS, YFSETQ. The CDR3 spells CAGSLGQGRVRETQYV. The CDR3 coding sequence is TGCGCCGGCAGCTTGGGGCAGGGGAGGGTTAGAGAGACCCAGTACGTC.

There are many counts of this clonotype. The chain combines TRBV12-3 or TRBV12-4 with TRBJ2-1; 9 bases are shared with TRBD2. The CDR3 is 16 residues long. V dropped 5 bases and J dropped 2; count of bases not matched to a gene: 7. In nucleotides, the CDR3 is TGTGCCAGCAGTGCCGGGACTAGCTACCCCTACAATGAGCAGTTCTTC. This gives the protein CASSAGTSYPYNEQFF.

This clonotype was recorded many times. The genes are TRBV20-1 and TRBJ1-2; 7 bases map to TRBD1. Germline V gene lookup returns CDR1 DFQATT and CDR2 SNEGSKA (reference sequence). The CDR3 is 12 amino acids. The CDR3 coding sequence is TGCAGGGCGAGGGGGCAGTCCTATGGCTACACCTTC. Translated, it gives CRARGQSYGYTF.